This passage covers 7 T cell receptor beta chains from one sample sequenced in a study of blood T cell repertoires in COVID-19. Only in-frame clones appear in the TCRdb table, and some are missing; sequencing was by immunoSEQ multiplex PCR. This sample carries about 95,000 clones, approximately 88% of them seen once, and the ten largest clones take 4.5% to 5.5%. The material sequenced was peripheral blood. The receptors derive from a man aged 55 to 70 with COVID-19, enrolled during active disease.

This chain's CDR3 is CASSPGTGGTGELFF. In nucleotides, the CDR3 is TGCGCCAGCAGCCCTGGGACAGGGGGGACCGGGGAGCTGTTTTTT. This rearrangement joins TRBV5-1 to TRBJ2-2; 11 bases line up with TRBD1. J lost 5 bases, V lost 4 bases, and 4 bases had no gene match. Germline V CDR1 and CDR2: SGHRS, YFSETQ. This CDR3 is built from 15 residues.

The J gene is TRBJ2-5, the V gene TRBV9, with TRBD1 matching over 7 bases. The CDR3 runs 16 residues. The V segment lost 0 bases and the J segment 4 bases; nucleotides outside the gene matches: 9. Per the germline V gene, CDR1 is SGDLS and CDR2 is YYNGEE. The CDR3 reads CASSVAGQGVGETQYF. The DNA for the CDR3 is TGTGCCAGCAGCGTAGCAGGGCAGGGGGTAGGAGAGACCCAGTACTTC.

The V and J genes are TRBV10-2 and TRBJ2-7; 7 bases fit TRBD2. V dropped 3 bases and J dropped 1; count of bases not matched to a gene: 12. The CDR3 has 17 residues. CDR1 WSHSY and CDR2 SAAADI come from the germline V gene. The CDR3 DNA is TGCGCCAGCAGTGACTCCTTAGGGACGGGAGGTTCCTACGAGCAGTACTTC. Translating it yields CASSDSLGTGGSYEQYF.

The chain couples TRBV5-1 to TRBJ2-2, with TRBD1 identical over 7 bases. The CDR3 is 18 residues long. Unmatched junction bases numbered 16, after V lost 6 bases and J lost 2 bases. Germline assignment: CDR1 SGHRS and CDR2 YFSETQ. The CDR3 protein is CASTYNTRQGGNTGELFF. CDR3 sequence (DNA): TGCGCCAGCACCTATAATACGAGACAGGGTGGTAACACCGGGGAGCTGTTTTTT.

The chain links TRBV3-1 (or the pseudogene TRBV3-2) to TRBJ2-7, with 11 positions matching TRBD2. The V gene's germline CDR1 is LGHDT and CDR2 YNNKEL (reference sequence). Trimming removed 4 bases from V and 5 bases from J; junction bases left unmatched: 4. This CDR3 is 14 amino acids long. This CDR3 is CASSPRLAGNEQYF. As DNA, the CDR3 is TGTGCCAGCAGCCCACGACTAGCGGGGAACGAGCAGTACTTC.

The chain joins TRBV19 to TRBJ2-5; 10 bases line up with TRBD1. Trimming cost V 3 bases and J 5 bases; bases outside gene matches: 9. Germline values: CDR1 LNHDA, CDR2 SQIVND (reference sequence). CDR3 size: 16 residues. CDR3 sequence (DNA): TGTGCCAGTAGTATCGCGGGACAGGGGCGCGCGGAGACCCAGTACTTC. Translation: CASSIAGQGRAETQYF.

This rearrangement joins TRBV12-3 or TRBV12-4 to TRBJ1-5; D remains ambiguous. The CDR3 is 13 residues long. The germline V and J ends were trimmed by 8 bases and 5 bases, with 13 bases remaining between them. The CDR3, as DNA: TGTGCCAGCCAGAGGGAGTGGGATCAGCCCCAGCATTTT. This translates into CASQREWDQPQHF.